This T cell receptor (beta chain) emerged from a study of blood T cell repertoires in COVID-19. Across the study: T cells, B-cell-depleted T cells, or PBMCs supplied cDNA or gDNA.

Sequenced by immunoSEQ multiplex PCR; TCRdb stores in-frame clones only, minus some. Here the sample spans roughly 150,000 clones, approximately 90% being singletons. The CDR3 has 15 residues. CDR1 is ENHRY, CDR2 SYGVKD, per germline. Trimming removed 4 bases from V and 6 bases from J; junction bases left unmatched: 5. The sequenced sample consisted of peripheral blood. The TCR was taken from a man younger than 35 with COVID-19, enrolled during active disease. The chain combines TRBV10-3 with TRBJ2-1; 11 nucleotides line up with TRBD2. In nucleotides, the CDR3 is TGTGCCATCAGTGCGGTAGCGGGAGGGCCCAATGAGCAGTTCTTC. Its translation: CAISAVAGGPNEQFF.